This record covers a single TCR beta chain. The antigen remains unidentified. These data come from a study of cytomegalovirus exposure and HLA in healthy donors. Study observations and caveats: CMV serostatus was the sole immune exposure information available. According to an earlier analysis, most TCR beta V segments yielded productive rearrangements about 87% or about 30% of the time. Specificity for CMV antigens was confirmed in vitro for a few of the CMV-associated chains.

The CDR3 runs 13 residues. Looked up from germline, CDR1 is ENHRY and CDR2 is SYGVKD. Between the trimmed V and J ends, which lost 4 bases and 0 bases, there was a span of 6 bases. This PCR relied on a set of 60 Vbeta primers and 13 Jbeta primers. TCRdb keeps only in-frame clones here, not all; method: immunoSEQ multiplex PCR. The sample yields some 250,000 clones, over 70% seen once. The chain links TRBV10-3 to TRBJ1-1; unclear D gene. Input material: PBMCs. This clonotype was obtained from a woman in her fifties or sixties in good health and CMV-seropositive. CDR3 DNA: TGTGCCATCAGTGGTCCAGTGAACACTGAAGCTTTCTTT. This gives the protein CAISGPVNTEAFF.